The clone carrying this T cell receptor beta chain turned up a few times. Enrolled during active infection, Seattle patients were then followed longitudinally. Germline loops: CDR1 MNHEY, CDR2 SVGAGI. The CDR3 has 14 residues. Unmatched junction bases numbered 6, after V lost 6 bases and J lost 3 bases. The sample is drawn from a study of blood T cell repertoires in COVID-19. As handled by the study authors: Amplification of reference gene primers provided the estimated nucleated cell counts. Assay: immunoSEQ multiplex PCR; the TCRdb copy retains only in-frame clones and omits some. V, J and clone size are those of that table, while D and trimming were read from the DNA. The table records over 50,000 clones, roughly two thirds of them present only once.

The sequenced material came from peripheral blood. The clonotype was recovered from a woman in her seventies with COVID-19, enrolled during active disease. The chain uses TRBV6-5 and TRBJ1-1; 8 nucleotides line up with TRBD1. The CDR3 loop is CASRPQGADTEAFF. The CDR3 nucleotides read TGTGCCAGCAGACCTCAGGGGGCCGACACTGAAGCTTTCTTT.